The 14 T cell receptor beta chains below were found in one sample sequenced in a study of blood T cell repertoires in COVID-19. Data came from immunoSEQ multiplex PCR; TCRdb stores just in-frame clones and leaves some out. Counted here are hundreds of thousands of clones, 80% to 90% occurring once; the ten biggest clones make up approximately 9%. The sample was peripheral blood. These receptors were obtained from a woman in her forties or fifties who had recovered from COVID-19.

There are many counts of this clone. The chain combines TRBV29-1 with TRBJ1-2; 8 bases fit TRBD1. Trimming took 3 bases from V and 7 from J; bases not matched to a gene: 4. The CDR3 length is 12 residues. Per the germline V gene, CDR1 is SQVTM and CDR2 is ANQGSEA. CDR3 amino acids: CSVEPGGGGYTF. CDR3 sequence (DNA): TGCAGCGTTGAGCCAGGGGGCGGTGGCTACACCTTC.

The DNA of the CDR3 is TGCGCCAGCAGCCAAAGAAACGAGCCGGGATACGAGCAGTACTTC. Translated: CASSQRNEPGYEQYF. The gene calls are TRBV4-3 and TRBJ2-7; a possible D gene is TRBD2 (5 bases). This CDR3 is 15 amino acids long. CDR1 LGHNA and CDR2 YSLEER come from the germline V gene. The germline V and J ends were trimmed by 2 bases and 4 bases, with 15 bases remaining between them.

The chain links TRBV12-3 or TRBV12-4 to TRBJ1-5; D gene uncertain. The V gene lost 4 bases and the J gene lost 0 bases, with 4 bases spanning the gap. This CDR3 comprises 13 residues. For the CDR3, the DNA is TGTGCCAGCAGTTCGGTTAGCAATCAGCCCCAGCATTTT. It encodes CASSSVSNQPQHF.

This chain links TRBV11-1 with TRBJ1-3; D may be TRBD1 (5 bases). The CDR3 has 15 residues. Per germline, CDR1 SGHAT and CDR2 FQDESV (reference sequence). The ends were cut back, 7 bases at V and 4 bases at J, with 17 bases in the middle. The CDR3, as DNA: TGTGCCAGCACCATTGAAGGAGGGGCCGGAAACACCATATATTTT. It translates to CASTIEGGAGNTIYF. The whole variable domain, filled in from reference TRBV11-1 and TRBJ1-3, reads EAEVAQSPRYKITEKSQAVAFWCDPISGHATLYWYRQILGQGPELLVQFQDESVVDDSQLPKDRFSAERLKGVDSTLKIQPAELGDSAMYLCASTIEGGAGNTIYFGEGSWLTVV.

This sequence joins TRBV5-1 and TRBJ1-1; 9 bases are a match to TRBD1. CDR3 length: 17 amino acids. The trim removed 4 bases at V and 1 base at J, leaving 11 bases unmatched. CDR1 is SGHRS, CDR2 YFSETQ, per germline. The CDR3, as DNA: TGCGCCAGCAGCCCCTGGACAGGGGAATTAGGGAACACTGAAGCTTTCTTT. This gives the protein CASSPWTGELGNTEAFF.

This clone was counted a single time. This chain uses TRBV5-7 with TRBJ1-4; a possible D gene is TRBD1 (5 bases). TRBV5-7 has ORF status, its function being uncertain. This CDR3 region has 16 residues. Trimming cost V 5 bases and J 4 bases, with 18 bases left between them. The CDR3: CASSRARGSDNEKLFF. The CDR3 bases are TGTGCCAGCAGTCGTGCTAGGGGTTCAGATAATGAAAAACTGTTTTTT.

This clone showed up just a few times. V gene TRBV2 combines with J gene TRBJ1-6; 7 bases line up with TRBD1. The CDR3 covers 15 residues. Germline assignment: CDR1 SNHLY and CDR2 FYNNEI. Trimming cost V 6 bases and J 13 bases; bases outside gene matches: 15. In DNA, the CDR3 is TGTGCCAGCAGGGAGGCCGGGACAGCGGCTGTGCCCCTCCACTTT. It yields the protein CASREAGTAAVPLHF.

This clone was found once. V usage is TRBV5-4 and J usage is TRBJ2-3; 10 nucleotides align to TRBD2. The germline V gene encodes CDR1 SGHNT and CDR2 YYREEE (reference sequence). The V and J ends lost 9 bases and 2 bases, in that order; junction bases with no gene match: 12. The CDR3 extends over 16 amino acids. Here the CDR3 reads CATTLRAGGHTDTQYF. CDR3 DNA sequence: TGTGCCACCACCCTAAGAGCGGGAGGGCACACAGATACGCAGTATTTT.

The gene calls are TRBV5-1 and TRBJ2-5, with TRBD1 matching over 8 bases. Germline V gene sequence: CDR1 SGHRS, CDR2 YFSETQ. V shed 0 bases and J 1 base; nucleotides not matched to a gene: 2. CDR3 size: 15 residues. Here the CDR3 DNA reads TGCGCCAGCAGCTTGGGGACAGGGCCCCAAGAGACCCAGTACTTC. Its translation: CASSLGTGPQETQYF.

This chain uses TRBV28 with TRBJ2-1, with 12 bases matching TRBD2. The CDR3 runs to 16 residues. With V trimmed by 3 bases and J by 5 bases, 5 bases remained unmatched. The V gene's germline CDR1 is MDHEN and CDR2 SYDVKM. The CDR3 nucleotides are TGTGCCAGCAGTTTCACTACTAGCGGGGGGAACAATGAGCAGTTCTTC. Its protein product is CASSFTTSGGNNEQFF.

This chain connects TRBV18 to TRBJ2-7; 8 bases line up with TRBD1. The J segment lost 5 bases and the V segment lost 2 bases, leaving 8 bases of the junction unmatched. Per the germline V gene, CDR1 is KGHSH and CDR2 is LQKENI. The CDR3 runs 15 residues. CDR3 sequence reads: CASSPAGDRGNEQYF. CDR3 DNA sequence: TGTGCCAGCTCACCAGCCGGCGACAGGGGCAACGAGCAGTACTTC.

V usage is TRBV19 and J usage is TRBJ1-5; 9 bases map to TRBD1. The J segment lost 6 bases and the V segment lost 3 bases, leaving 9 bases of the junction unmatched. The CDR3 contains 16 residues. Germline CDR1 is LNHDA and CDR2 is SQIVND (reference sequence). The CDR3 here is CASSMWFTGGGQPQHF. The CDR3 nucleotides read TGTGCCAGTAGTATGTGGTTCACAGGGGGCGGTCAGCCCCAGCATTTT. The variable domain in full, with the rest retrieved from reference TRBV19 and TRBJ1-5, is DGGITQSPKYLFRKEGQNVTLSCEQNLNHDAMYWYRQDPGQGLRLIYYSQIVNDFQKGDIAEGYSVSREKKESFPLTVTSAQKNPTAFYLCASSMWFTGGGQPQHFGDGTRLSIL.

The chain uses TRBV7-2 and TRBJ2-5; 7 bases fit TRBD2. The CDR3 contains 17 residues. Germline values: CDR1 SGHTA, CDR2 FQGNSA. Trimming at V came to 1 base and at J to 3 bases, leaving 11 bases not matched to a gene. This chain's CDR3 is CASSLVSGGGRKETQYF. The CDR3 DNA is TGTGCCAGCAGCTTAGTATCGGGGGGAGGACGAAAAGAGACCCAGTACTTC.

The gene calls are TRBV18 and TRBJ2-3, with TRBD2 identical over 8 bases. V shed 1 base and J 1 base; nucleotides not matched to a gene: 1. Germline CDR1 KGHSH, CDR2 LQKENI. The CDR3 extends over 15 amino acids. The CDR3 bases are TGTGCCAGCTCACCACAAGCGGGAGGCACAGATACGCAGTATTTT. It specifies CASSPQAGGTDTQYF.